A selection of T cell receptor beta chains follows, all from one sample in a study of cytomegalovirus exposure and HLA in healthy donors. Assay: immunoSEQ multiplex PCR; the TCRdb copy retains only in-frame clones and omits some. Counted here are roughly 110,000 clones, about 74% occurring once; the ten biggest clones make up roughly 15%. The specimen was PBMCs. These receptors were obtained from a woman in her thirties or forties in good health and CMV-seropositive. Each CDR3 is given with its conserved first and last residue. D genes are given only for firm matches. Not every row has a clone size; where given, it reads once, few, many or a size class.

v_gene,j_gene,abundance,d_gene,CDR3aa,CDR3nt
TRBV6-5,TRBJ2-2,-,-,CAVAGATGELFF,TGTGCCGTGGCAGGGGCCACCGGGGAGCTGTTTTTT
TRBV29-1,TRBJ2-5,-,-,CSVGPYSGETQYF,TGCAGCGTTGGACCCTACTCGGGAGAGACCCAGTACTTC
TRBV18,TRBJ2-3,-,TRBD2,CASSPPSGHTDTQYF,TGTGCCAGCTCACCTCCTAGCGGGCACACAGATACGCAGTATTTT
TRBV6-5,TRBJ2-7,once,TRBD1,CASRTGTGVYEQYF,TGTGCCAGCAGGACCGGGACAGGGGTATACGAGCAGTACTTC
TRBV7-9,TRBJ2-2,once,-,CAITGRGTGELFF,TGTGCCATCACAGGGAGGGGCACCGGGGAGCTGTTTTTT
TRBV19,TRBJ2-3,-,-,CASRVGGTDTQYF,TGTGCCAGTAGAGTCGGTGGCACAGATACGCAGTATTTT
TRBV5-4,TRBJ2-6,-,-,CASSFRVAGANVLTF,TGTGCCAGCAGCTTCCGGGTCGCGGGGGCCAACGTCCTGACTTTC
TRBV4-1,TRBJ2-2,-,-,CASSQENERAVGELFF,TGCGCCAGCAGCCAAGAGAATGAGCGGGCTGTCGGGGAGCTGTTTTTT
TRBV19,TRBJ2-2,-,TRBD2,CASMGGGRTGELFF,TGTGCCAGTATGGGGGGGGGAAGGACCGGGGAGCTGTTTTTT
TRBV13,TRBJ1-2,-,TRBD1,CASSSRTGEFGYGYTF,TGTGCCAGCAGCTCTCGGACAGGGGAATTCGGCTATGGCTACACCTTC
TRBV6-5,TRBJ1-1,-,-,CASSYARGMNAEAFF,TGTGCCAGCAGTTACGCCCGCGGTATGAACGCTGAAGCTTTCTTT
TRBV6-6,TRBJ1-3,-,-,CASSSLGGSGNTIYF,TGTGCCAGCAGTTCCCTCGGCGGCTCTGGAAACACCATATATTTT
TRBV27,TRBJ2-7,-,-,CASSLASYSKTAAYEQYF,TGTGCCAGCAGTTTGGCCTCTTATTCCAAAACCGCAGCCTACGAGCAGTACTTC
TRBV15,TRBJ1-2,-,-,CATSRGGNYGYTF,TGTGCCACCAGCAGAGGCGGGAACTATGGCTACACCTTC
TRBV30,TRBJ1-1,-,-,CAWRIQLNTEAFF,TGTGCCTGGAGGATACAATTAAACACTGAAGCTTTCTTT
TRBV29-1,TRBJ1-2,-,TRBD1,CSGERQGGYGYTF,TGCAGCGGTGAGAGACAGGGGGGCTATGGCTACACCTTC
TRBV5-1,TRBJ1-1,-,-,CASSLGGMNTEAFF,TGCGCCAGCAGCTTGGGCGGGATGAACACTGAAGCTTTCTTT
TRBV27,TRBJ1-1,-,-,CASRPSDSYTEAFF,TGTGCCAGCCGCCCTTCCGACAGTTACACTGAAGCTTTCTTT
TRBV10-3,TRBJ2-1,-,TRBD1,CATRQGAGEQFF,TGTGCCACTCGCCAGGGGGCAGGTGAGCAGTTCTTC
TRBV5-1,TRBJ2-5,-,TRBD1,CASSPGTARETQYF,TGCGCCAGCAGCCCGGGGACAGCACGGGAGACCCAGTACTTC
TRBV4-1,TRBJ1-2,-,-,CASSQDPQGSTTNYGYTF,TGCGCCAGCAGCCAAGATCCACAGGGCTCGACTACTAACTATGGCTACACCTTC
TRBV9,TRBJ2-1,-,-,CASSVVGTGVNEQFF,TGTGCCAGCAGCGTAGTCGGGACGGGGGTGAATGAGCAGTTCTTC
TRBV2,TRBJ1-1,-,TRBD1,CASRKGQMNTEAFF,TGTGCCAGCAGAAAGGGACAGATGAACACTGAAGCTTTCTTT
TRBV6-5,TRBJ2-4,-,-,CASTPGGIKNIQYF,TGTGCCAGCACACCCGGGGGTATCAAAAACATTCAGTACTTC
TRBV5-1,TRBJ2-1,-,TRBD2,CASSLEPSGGVSSYNEQFF,TGCGCCAGCAGCTTGGAACCTAGCGGGGGTGTAAGCTCCTACAATGAGCAGTTCTTC
TRBV5-6,TRBJ1-2,-,TRBD1,CASSPDRREDYGYTF,TGTGCCAGCAGCCCGGACAGGCGGGAAGACTATGGCTACACCTTC
TRBV6-5,TRBJ1-1,once,-,CASSYNGRSNTEAFF,TGTGCCAGCAGTTACAACGGTCGCTCGAACACTGAAGCTTTCTTT
TRBV4-3,TRBJ1-1,-,TRBD1,CASSQGQGYTEAFF,TGCGCCAGCAGCCAGGGACAGGGGTACACTGAAGCTTTCTTT
TRBV7-8,TRBJ2-7,-,-,CASSLGFSYEQYF,TGTGCCAGCAGCTTGGGCTTCTCCTACGAGCAGTACTTC
TRBV5-4,TRBJ2-7,-,-,CASSLGGGAPHEQYF,TGTGCCAGCAGCTTAGGCGGGGGCGCCCCACACGAGCAGTACTTC
TRBV6-1,TRBJ1-2,-,TRBD1,CASRGTAPDGYTF,TGTGCCAGCAGGGGGACAGCCCCAGATGGCTACACCTTC
TRBV29-1,TRBJ2-2,-,TRBD2,CSVKLAGAYTGELFF,TGCAGCGTTAAACTAGCGGGGGCTTACACCGGGGAGCTGTTTTTT
TRBV6-6,TRBJ2-5,-,TRBD1,CASTNWGQPRAETQYF,TGTGCCAGCACTAACTGGGGACAGCCCCGGGCAGAGACCCAGTACTTC
TRBV14,TRBJ1-6,-,-,CASSHYSDSPLHF,TGTGCCAGCAGCCATTATTCGGATTCACCCCTCCACTTT
TRBV11-2,TRBJ1-1,-,-,CASSSGTSRHTEAFF,TGTGCCAGCAGCTCCGGGACAAGTCGACACACTGAAGCTTTCTTT
TRBV5-6,TRBJ1-1,-,-,CASTPGGANTEAFF,TGTGCCAGCACTCCGGGAGGGGCAAACACTGAAGCTTTCTTT
TRBV5-1,TRBJ1-4,-,-,CASSLLSQGYSTNEKLFF,TGCGCCAGCAGCTTGCTTTCCCAGGGGTATTCAACTAATGAAAAACTGTTTTTT
TRBV6-1,TRBJ2-7,-,TRBD1,CASSRQGDAYEQYF,TGTGCCAGCAGTAGACAGGGGGACGCCTACGAGCAGTACTTC
TRBV18,TRBJ1-3,-,-,CASSPEANTIYF,TGTGCCAGCTCACCCGAGGCAAACACCATATATTTT
TRBV5-6,TRBJ2-7,many,-,CASSLGQTTTYEQYF,TGTGCCAGCAGCTTGGGACAGACCACTACCTACGAGCAGTACTTC
TRBV6-1,TRBJ1-5,-,-,CASTRNGNQPQHF,TGTGCCAGCACCAGGAACGGAAATCAGCCCCAGCATTTT
TRBV10-3,TRBJ1-1,few,TRBD1,CAIRSTGGLVTEAFF,TGTGCCATCAGATCTACAGGGGGCTTAGTCACTGAAGCTTTCTTT
TRBV30,TRBJ1-2,few,-,CAWSTRTGNYGYTF,TGTGCCTGGAGTACCCGGACTGGTAACTATGGCTACACCTTC
TRBV15,TRBJ1-4,-,-,CATSRDQGGNEKLFF,TGTGCCACCAGCAGAGATCAGGGTGGGAATGAAAAACTGTTTTTT
TRBV11-2,TRBJ1-4,few,-,CASSLLTGTNEKLFF,TGTGCCAGCAGCTTACTCACAGGAACTAATGAAAAACTGTTTTTT
TRBV5-1,TRBJ1-2,once,-,CASSLARVGGYTF,TGCGCCAGCAGCTTGGCGAGGGTTGGTGGCTACACCTTC
TRBV5-4,TRBJ2-6,-,TRBD1,CASSGGGQGLSGANVLTF,TGTGCCAGCAGCGGGGGGGGACAGGGCTTATCTGGGGCCAACGTCCTGACTTTC
TRBV7-8,TRBJ2-1,once,-,CASSLDTLHEQFF,TGTGCCAGCAGCTTAGACACCCTCCATGAGCAGTTCTTC
TRBV2,TRBJ2-1,-,-,CASSGLTRPYDEQFF,TGTGCCAGCAGTGGGCTGACTAGACCCTATGATGAGCAGTTCTTC